This T cell receptor (beta chain) came from a study of OX40 agonist ivuxolimab in advanced cancers. Regarding the study in general: The costimulatory receptor OX40 (CD134) was targeted by ivuxolimab, a fully human IgG2 agonistic monoclonal antibody. Partial responses occurred in three dose-escalation patients: two with cutaneous melanoma and one with hepatocellular carcinoma. The purpose of peripheral TCRbeta sequencing was to test whether ivuxolimab changed TCR sequence diversity and led to clonal T-cell expansion. The monotherapy dose-escalation portion (N ≈ 56 patients) of the phase I ivuxolimab trial is reported in the paper. The dose-escalation cohort was approximately 83% male with a mean age of about 54 years, ranging from roughly 23 to 79. Intravenous ivuxolimab was administered to patients every 2 weeks at six dose levels: 0.01, 0.1, 0.3, 1.5, 3 and 10 mg/kg. Patients were allowed to have had prior anti-PD-1, anti-PD-L1 or anti-CTLA-4 therapy, and more than 30% of the dose-escalation patients had previously received checkpoint inhibitors. Among the roughly 50 dose-escalation patients, about 19 had hepatocellular carcinoma, 15 or so melanoma, 9 renal cell carcinoma and 9 head and neck cancer.

A remark on this clone: The clone's antigen remains unknown. Per-base qualities were not stored, and no clone one base away is much larger.

Patients with a history of autoimmune disease or receiving systemic immunosuppression were excluded from the trial. Peripheral blood for TCR sequencing was collected from all dose cohorts at baseline, on cycle 4 day 1, and on cycle 7 day 1. Samples came from an open-label, multicenter, first-in-human phase I dose-escalation trial of ivuxolimab. Adults with locally advanced or metastatic melanoma, renal cell carcinoma, hepatocellular carcinoma or head and neck squamous cell carcinoma were enrolled in the trial. CD4+ and CD8+ T cells were sorted separately from peripheral blood before TCR sequencing. V is shortened by 7 bases, J by 6 bases, and the region joining them spans 16 bases. CDR1 SGHVS and CDR2 FQNEAQ are derived from the germline V gene. Including the terminal cysteine and phenylalanine, the CDR3 comprises 13 residues. The only DNA kept is the CDR3, 39 bases in frame from the first base. For sequencing of the TCRbeta CDR3 region, genomic DNA was extracted from the sorted cells. The immunoSEQ Assay was used for sequencing of TCRbeta CDR3 regions. TCRdb obtained this table from immuneACCESS and retained in-frame rearrangements with V and J assigned. These tables miss some clones; where compared with another copy, unresolved V genes account for less than half of the shortfall, and the remainder is unexplained. For this sample there are 55,000 to 75,000 clones; around 85% appear just once. Together, the top ten hold under 4.5% of the sample.

The paper's findings and limits, for the study overall: On average, CD8+ T cells showed more expanded clones than CD4+ T cells after ivuxolimab. In the 0.1-3.0 mg/kg groups, partial responders had among the lowest normalized peripheral clonal expansion, particularly in CD8+ T cells. Low levels of normalized T-cell clonal expansion were also seen in some nonresponding patients. At doses of 0.1 to 3.0 mg/kg, clonal expansion of both CD4+ and CD8+ blood T cells was observed from baseline to week 6. The antigen specificity of the peripheral T cells that underwent clonal expansion was not determined.

Here the sequenced sample was CD4+ or CD8+ T cells sorted from blood, taken in a trial of the OX40 agonist ivuxolimab. The TCR originated in an adult with an advanced solid tumor such as melanoma, head and neck, liver or kidney cancer. The rearranged segments are TRBV7-8 and TRBJ2-7, and the D gene may be TRBD2, 6 bases matching. Here is the DNA: TGTGCCAGCAACTTGGGGACTCTCGGCGAGCAGTACTTC. Protein translation: CASNLGTLGEQYF.